The rows below give T cell receptor beta chains drawn from one sample of a study of OX40 agonist ivuxolimab in advanced cancers. Using immunoSEQ multiplex PCR, the repertoire was profiled, and TCRdb retains in-frame clones only, with some absent. The sample consists of over 60,000 clones, about 89% of them appearing once. Material: CD4+ or CD8+ T cells sorted from blood, obtained in a trial of the OX40 agonist ivuxolimab. These receptors all stem from an adult with an advanced solid tumor such as melanoma, head and neck, liver or kidney cancer. CDR3s include the opening cysteine and the closing phenylalanine or tryptophan.

J gene | V gene | CDR3 protein
TRBJ2-1 | TRBV5-4 | CASSLQRGASYNEQFF
TRBJ1-3 | TRBV14 | CASRDSSGNTIYF
TRBJ2-3 | TRBV9 | CASSVGVAGGTDTQYF
TRBJ2-3 | TRBV18 | CASSPPSTDTQYF
TRBJ2-7 | TRBV11-2 | CASSLDQGGPVHF
TRBJ2-1 | TRBV7-9 | CASSLVGSYEQFF
TRBJ2-4 | TRBV27 | CASSYGLGKNIQYF
TRBJ1-1 | TRBV5-1 | CASSLGPTDEAFF
TRBJ2-2 | TRBV10-3 | CAIQSGTGVGTGELFF
TRBJ2-2 | TRBV27 | CASSFSGANTGELFF
TRBJ2-7 | TRBV5-4 | CASSSQAGESGQYF
TRBJ2-1 | TRBV7-2 | CASSPRQGARGEQFF
TRBJ1-1 | TRBV14 | CASSRWTGGTEAFF
TRBJ2-1 | TRBV18 | CASSIAGTIDYNEQFF
TRBJ2-3 | TRBV6-6 | CASSPGTGSTDTQYF
TRBJ2-7 | TRBV5-5 | CASSLEQGPYEQYF
TRBJ2-7 | TRBV29-1 | CSVELQGWFNEQYF
TRBJ1-2 | TRBV5-6 | CASSYSGTDYGYTF
TRBJ2-5 | TRBV12-5 | CASGFSPSGSGETQYF
TRBJ2-5 | TRBV5-1 | CASSSGLAGVQETQYF
TRBJ2-3 | TRBV10-3 | CAITTAPGGTDTQYF
TRBJ1-2 | TRBV27 | CASSLAPGQGNYGYTF
TRBJ1-1 | TRBV19 | CASSIGQGVPEAFF
TRBJ2-1 | TRBV5-5 | CASSLPRSGREGHNEQFF
TRBJ1-1 | TRBV5-6 | CASSPRQNTEAFF
TRBJ1-4 | TRBV19 | CASSKGSGSAEKLFF
TRBJ2-3 | TRBV14 | CASSPSQSGGTQYF
TRBJ2-3 | TRBV6-5 | CASSSASDTQYF
TRBJ2-1 | TRBV19 | CASSSQPPGTSDINEQFF
TRBJ2-5 | TRBV9 | CASSVAGGTSGYQETQYF
TRBJ2-7 | TRBV11-3 | CASSLDQARSREQYF
TRBJ2-7 | TRBV6-5 | CASSPPAAGEQYF
TRBJ2-2 | TRBV7-2 | CASSYGLARSGTGELFF